This is a list of T cell receptor beta chains from one sample in a study of blood T cell repertoires in COVID-19. Sequencing used immunoSEQ multiplex PCR; TCRdb keeps in-frame clones, though not all of them. The data hold 140,000 to 150,000 clones, with around 89% observed a single time. The sequenced sample consisted of peripheral blood. Receptors originate from a man in his 60s with active or convalescent COVID-19. CDR3s include the opening cysteine and the closing phenylalanine or tryptophan. A D gene is named only where the DNA matches it firmly. Only some rows state a clone size, as once, few, many or a class for expanded clones.

v_call	cdr3_length	d_call	j_call	clone_size	cdr3_aa	cdr3_nt
TRBV5-6	14	.	TRBJ1-3	.	CASSLAGVGNTIYF	TGTGCCAGCAGCTTGGCGGGGGTTGGAAACACCATATATTTT
TRBV6-2/TRBV6-3	18	.	TRBJ1-3	.	CASSYNSVQRFSGNTIYF	TGTGCCAGCAGTTACAACTCGGTTCAGCGCTTCTCTGGAAACACCATATATTTT
TRBV18	13	TRBD1	TRBJ1-2	.	CASSETGRYGYTF	TGTGCCAGCTCTGAGACAGGGCGCTATGGCTACACCTTC
TRBV30	20	.	TRBJ1-6	.	CAWEPSRAQQGSFRYSPLHF	TGTGCCTGGGAACCCTCCAGGGCACAGCAGGGTTCCTTTCGTTATTCACCCCTCCACTTT
TRBV28	15	.	TRBJ2-1	.	CASSPPPSSYNEQFF	TGTGCCAGCAGCCCCCCCCCGAGCTCCTACAATGAGCAGTTCTTC
TRBV28	17	TRBD1	TRBJ2-3	.	CASSTTGTGNVADTQYF	TGTGCCAGCAGTACCACCGGGACAGGGAACGTTGCAGATACGCAGTATTTT
TRBV18	16	.	TRBJ1-5	once	CASSPVLAGGNQPQHF	TGTGCCAGCTCCCCCGTTTTGGCAGGGGGCAATCAGCCCCAGCATTTT
TRBV11-2	15	.	TRBJ2-5	.	CASSLVPGSGETQYF	TGTGCCAGCAGCTTAGTCCCGGGATCCGGGGAGACCCAGTACTTC
TRBV15	12	.	TRBJ1-1	.	CATSRDLTEAFF	TGTGCCACCAGCAGAGATTTAACTGAAGCTTTCTTT
TRBV6-5	14	TRBD1	TRBJ1-1	.	CASSGGQGNTEAFF	TGTGCCAGCAGCGGAGGACAGGGGAACACTGAAGCTTTCTTT
TRBV18	13	.	TRBJ2-7	.	CASSQIDRDEQYF	TGTGCCAGCTCTCAAATAGATCGGGACGAGCAGTACTTC
TRBV7-9	15	.	TRBJ1-1	once	CASSSGGRAVTEAFF	TGTGCCAGCAGCTCCGGAGGAAGGGCTGTCACTGAAGCTTTCTTT
TRBV3-1/TRBV3-2	12	.	TRBJ1-1	.	CASSEGATEAFF	TGTGCCAGCAGCGAGGGCGCCACTGAAGCTTTCTTT
TRBV7-2	12	.	TRBJ1-2	.	CASSQQGYGYTF	TGTGCCAGCAGCCAACAGGGATATGGCTACACCTTC
TRBV28	12	.	TRBJ1-4	.	CASSLVNEKLFF	TGTGCCAGCAGCCTTGTTAATGAAAAACTGTTTTTT
TRBV20-1	11	.	TRBJ2-5	.	CSATSQETQYF	TGCAGTGCTACTTCGCAAGAGACCCAGTACTTC
TRBV7-2	13	.	TRBJ2-7	.	CASSSKQGHEQYF	TGTGCCAGCAGCTCAAAACAGGGCCACGAGCAGTACTTC
TRBV2	15	.	TRBJ1-3	.	CASSLTGSSGNTIYF	TGTGCCAGCAGTCTCACAGGAAGCTCTGGAAACACCATATATTTT
TRBV28	16	TRBD1	TRBJ1-3	.	CASSSPGQRSGNTIYF	TGTGCCAGCAGTTCCCCGGGACAGCGCTCTGGAAACACCATATATTTT
TRBV20-1	11	.	TRBJ1-2	.	CSADNRVGYTF	TGCAGTGCTGACAACAGGGTCGGCTACACCTTC
TRBV7-2	16	.	TRBJ1-1	.	CASSLGGRGVNTEAFF	TGTGCCAGCAGCTTAGGTGGGCGGGGAGTGAACACTGAAGCTTTCTTT
TRBV24-1	13	.	TRBJ1-5	.	CATSDHRNQPQHF	TGTGCCACCAGTGATCACAGGAATCAGCCCCAGCATTTT
TRBV6-6	13	.	TRBJ1-4	.	CASSYRSGEKLFF	TGTGCCAGCAGTTACCGAAGCGGGGAAAAACTGTTTTTT
TRBV5-5	16	TRBD1	TRBJ2-7	once	CASSWRTGLISYEQYF	TGTGCCAGCAGCTGGAGGACAGGGCTCATCTCCTACGAGCAGTACTTC
TRBV7-2	15	.	TRBJ1-5	.	CASSFRGGEDQPQHF	TGTGCCAGCAGCTTTAGGGGAGGGGAGGATCAGCCCCAGCATTTT
TRBV5-1	14	TRBD1	TRBJ2-7	.	CASTTTGGSYEQYF	TGCGCCAGCACCACGACAGGGGGCTCCTACGAGCAGTACTTC
TRBV6-6	15	TRBD1	TRBJ1-2	.	CASSYDSDRSYGYTF	TGTGCCAGCAGTTACGACTCGGACAGGAGTTATGGCTACACCTTC
TRBV7-9	15	TRBD2	TRBJ2-7	.	CASSSRLAGPYEQYF	TGTGCCAGCAGCTCCCGACTAGCGGGGCCCTACGAGCAGTACTTC
TRBV5-1	15	TRBD2	TRBJ2-1	.	CASRLIAGSLNEQFF	TGCGCCAGCAGGCTTATAGCGGGCTCTCTCAATGAGCAGTTCTTC
TRBV28	12	.	TRBJ2-7	.	CASSQGLYGQYF	TGTGCCAGCAGCCAGGGACTTTACGGGCAGTACTTC
TRBV28	16	TRBD2	TRBJ2-5	.	CASTVTSGGLFETQYF	TGTGCCAGCACCGTGACTAGCGGGGGGTTATTTGAGACCCAGTACTTC
TRBV5-4	17	.	TRBJ2-6	.	CASSPPGGSFGANVLTF	TGTGCCAGCAGCCCACCTGGAGGATCCTTCGGGGCCAACGTCCTGACTTTC
TRBV7-9	14	.	TRBJ1-2	.	CASSLGGSPYGYTF	TGTGCCAGCAGCTTAGGAGGGTCCCCCTATGGCTACACCTTC
TRBV7-9	15	TRBD1	TRBJ1-2	once	CASSLTADRDYGYTF	TGTGCCAGCAGCTTAACCGCGGACAGGGACTATGGCTACACCTTC
TRBV5-1	14	.	TRBJ1-6	.	CASSLGSPDSPLHF	TGCGCCAGCAGCCTGGGAAGTCCAGATTCACCCCTCCACTTT
TRBV2	12	.	TRBJ1-1	.	CASRRQTGEAFF	TGTGCCAGCCGACGTCAGACAGGTGAAGCTTTCTTT
TRBV6-1	15	TRBD1	TRBJ1-2	.	CASSEYRQGNYGYTF	TGTGCCAGCAGTGAGTACCGACAGGGCAACTATGGCTACACCTTC
TRBV18	14	.	TRBJ1-5	.	CASSLGPGGQPQHF	TGTGCCAGCTCCCTGGGACCCGGAGGGCAGCCCCAGCATTTT
TRBV5-4	15	TRBD1	TRBJ2-7	.	CASSSHDRGRYEQYF	TGTGCCAGCAGCTCCCACGACAGGGGGCGGTACGAGCAGTACTTC
TRBV14	14	.	TRBJ2-1	.	CASSQDPFPREQFF	TGTGCCAGCAGCCAAGATCCCTTTCCCCGGGAGCAGTTCTTC
TRBV27	17	.	TRBJ2-5	.	CARGHGAGLGFQETQYF	TGTGCCAGGGGACACGGCGCCGGCTTAGGGTTCCAAGAGACCCAGTACTTC
TRBV4-2	14	.	TRBJ1-2	.	CASSLTESNYGYTF	TGTGCCAGCAGTCTGACAGAATCTAACTATGGCTACACCTTC
TRBV12-5	14	.	TRBJ1-2	.	CASALLPGNYGYTF	TGTGCTAGTGCCCTCCTGCCCGGGAACTATGGCTACACCTTC
TRBV29-1	13	.	TRBJ1-4	once	CSVEWEEGEKLFF	TGCAGCGTTGAATGGGAGGAGGGGGAAAAACTGTTTTTT
TRBV7-9	16	TRBD1	TRBJ1-2	.	CASSSALGTGGYGYTF	TGTGCCAGCAGCTCCGCCTTGGGGACAGGGGGATATGGCTACACCTTC
TRBV7-2	13	TRBD1	TRBJ1-1	.	CASAGQMNTEAFF	TGTGCCAGCGCGGGACAGATGAACACTGAAGCTTTCTTT